The entry that follows covers one T cell receptor (beta chain) sequence. The antigen is not known. Germline loops: CDR1 KGHSH, CDR2 LQKENI. The V gene lost 0 bases and the J gene lost 3 bases, with 6 bases spanning the gap. The CDR3 consists of 13 residues. Healthy HIV-negative adults without recent acute infections or vaccinations served as donors. These data originate in a study of shared clonotypes between healthy human individuals. Study-wide findings and caveats: Lower generation probabilities were found for non-shared clonotypes than for those shared by all four donors. Shared clonotypes: about 5.3% naive CD4, about 3.3% naive CD8, around 2.4% memory CD4, about 0.41% memory CD8. Though the depth was large, rarefaction showed that sorted-subset sequencing was incomplete.

This table comes from immunoSEQ multiplex PCR, and its TCRdb copy is limited to in-frame clones, with some not included. The data contain some 2,000,000 clones, under 97% of them singletons. The rearrangement uses TRBV18 and TRBJ2-7; a possible D gene is TRBD2 (5 bases). The receptor comes from a man aged 18 to 29 in good health. The material sequenced was naive CD4+ T cells sorted from blood. The subset here: CD45RA+ positively selected. The CDR3 sequence is CASSPPRVYEQYF. CDR3 sequence (DNA): TGTGCCAGCTCACCACCGAGGGTCTACGAGCAGTACTTC.